This entry is about one TCR beta chain. Antigen: not known. This entry belongs to a study of cytomegalovirus exposure and HLA in healthy donors. Study at large: Researchers found that approximately 77% of 300 to 450 genotyped donors fell within the Caucasian-associated ancestry cluster. Points from the study as a whole: Earlier analysis found most TCR beta V segments productive about 87% or about 30% of the time.

The primer mix had 60 Vbeta and 13 Jbeta primers. Sequencing used immunoSEQ multiplex PCR; TCRdb keeps in-frame clones, though not all of them. The table records 150,000 to 200,000 clones, approximately 72% of them present only once. Sequenced: PBMCs. This sequence originates from a female donor in good health and CMV-seronegative.

This CDR3 is CASSEGDPGVYEQYF. The CDR3 DNA reads TGTGCCAGCAGTGAAGGAGACCCAGGGGTCTACGAGCAGTACTTC. J is TRBJ2-7 and V is TRBV25-1; D possibly corresponds to TRBD1 (6 bases). There are 15 residues in the CDR3. The V gene lost 2 bases and the J gene lost 3 bases, with 14 bases spanning the gap. CDR1 and CDR2 (germline): MGHDK, SYGVNS.